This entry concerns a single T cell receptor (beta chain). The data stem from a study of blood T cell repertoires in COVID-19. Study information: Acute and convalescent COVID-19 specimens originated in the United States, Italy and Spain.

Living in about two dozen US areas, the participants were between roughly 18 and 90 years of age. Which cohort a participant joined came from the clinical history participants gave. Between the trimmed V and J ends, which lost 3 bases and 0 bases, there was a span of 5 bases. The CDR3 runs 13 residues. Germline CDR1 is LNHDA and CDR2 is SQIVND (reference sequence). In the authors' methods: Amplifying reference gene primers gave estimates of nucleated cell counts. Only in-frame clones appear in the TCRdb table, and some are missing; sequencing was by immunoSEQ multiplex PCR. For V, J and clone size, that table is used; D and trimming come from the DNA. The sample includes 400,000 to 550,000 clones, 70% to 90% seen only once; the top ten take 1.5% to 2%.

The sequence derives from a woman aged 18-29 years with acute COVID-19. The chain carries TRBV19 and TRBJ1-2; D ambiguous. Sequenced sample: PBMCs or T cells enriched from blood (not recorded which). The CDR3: CASSISSNYGYTF. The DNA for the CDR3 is TGTGCCAGTAGTATTAGCTCTAACTATGGCTACACCTTC.